This T cell receptor beta chain was obtained from a study of T cells after yellow fever vaccination. For this clonotype: Its antigen is unidentified.

Findings of the study overall: Boosting was followed by the reappearance of most primary-vaccination clones (about 97% CD4, around 86% CD8). The secondary T-cell response peaked on day 5, not day 15, but was weaker. A small share of clonotypes appeared in both CD4 and CD8 compartments.

The CDR3 extends over 15 amino acids. V trimming: 4 bases; J trimming: 7 bases; junction bases outside the gene matches: 10. Per germline, CDR1 MDHEN and CDR2 SYDVKM. Production of TCR cDNA was by 5'RACE template switching, which also added a universal primer site and UMIs. From the 5' RACE reads, TCRdb called clonotypes with MiXCR, one entry per CDR3 protein. The sample consists of hundreds of thousands of distinct CDR3 sequences, about 19% of them appearing once. The V gene is TRBV28, the J gene TRBJ1-2; the match to TRBD1 covers 9 bases. This specimen consisted of PBMCs, obtained before the yellow fever booster vaccination. The source of this sequence is a man aged 18 to 30 who received the YFV17D yellow fever vaccine. The DNA for the CDR3 is TGTGCCAGCAGTTACCCCGGGACAGGGTCTGGTGGCTACACCTTC. This sequence encodes CASSYPGTGSGGYTF.